This paragraph reports one T cell receptor (beta chain). The antigen is not known. The source of the sample is a study of radiation and T cells in renal cell carcinoma. Findings and limits, study-wide: Pretreatment tumor biopsies were lacking, so baseline clonotypes are unknown. From baseline, blood top tumor clonotypes peaked at 2 weeks post-radiation.

As to time point: blood 2 weeks post-SBRT. Treatment in this sample: 15 Gy SBRT to primary tumor, nephrectomy 4 weeks later. Serial blood draws occurred at baseline and 2 and 4 weeks post-SBRT. The table came from immunoSEQ multiplex PCR; TCRdb's copy has only in-frame clones and leaves some out. The top ten clones hold about 5% of a sample with about 130,000 clones, roughly 91% of them seen once. The CDR3 consists of 13 residues. The trim removed 7 bases at V and 3 bases at J, leaving 4 bases unmatched. CDR1 and CDR2 from the germline V gene are MNHNY and SVGAGI (reference sequence). Source: blood, taken from a patient whose treatment included radiotherapy and nephrectomy. The clonotype comes from a woman aged 70-85 years with renal cell carcinoma. This chain connects TRBV6-6 to TRBJ2-7; the match to TRBD2 covers 9 bases. The DNA for the CDR3 is TGTGCCAGCACCCTTAGCGGGGGCTACGAGCAGTACTTC. Encoded protein: CASTLSGGYEQYF.